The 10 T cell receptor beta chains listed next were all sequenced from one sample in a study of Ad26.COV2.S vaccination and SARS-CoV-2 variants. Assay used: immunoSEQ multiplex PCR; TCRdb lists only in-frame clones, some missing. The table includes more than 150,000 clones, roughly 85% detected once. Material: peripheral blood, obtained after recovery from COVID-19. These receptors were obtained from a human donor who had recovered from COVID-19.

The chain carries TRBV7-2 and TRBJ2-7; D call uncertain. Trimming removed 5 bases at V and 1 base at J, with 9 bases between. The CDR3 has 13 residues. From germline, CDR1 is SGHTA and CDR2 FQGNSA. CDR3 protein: CASSPDGSYEQYF. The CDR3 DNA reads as TGTGCCAGCAGCCCGGACGGATCCTACGAGCAGTACTTC.

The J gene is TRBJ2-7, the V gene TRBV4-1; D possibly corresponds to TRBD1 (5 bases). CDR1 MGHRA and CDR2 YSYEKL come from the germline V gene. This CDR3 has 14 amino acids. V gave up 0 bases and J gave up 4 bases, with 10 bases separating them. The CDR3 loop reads CASSQEGLPYEQYF. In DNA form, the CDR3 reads TGCGCCAGCAGCCAAGAGGGGCTTCCGTACGAGCAGTACTTC.

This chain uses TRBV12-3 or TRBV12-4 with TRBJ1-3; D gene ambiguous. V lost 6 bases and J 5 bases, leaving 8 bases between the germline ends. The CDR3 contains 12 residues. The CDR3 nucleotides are TGTGCCAGCAGCCTCGGCCGAAACACCATATATTTT. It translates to CASSLGRNTIYF.

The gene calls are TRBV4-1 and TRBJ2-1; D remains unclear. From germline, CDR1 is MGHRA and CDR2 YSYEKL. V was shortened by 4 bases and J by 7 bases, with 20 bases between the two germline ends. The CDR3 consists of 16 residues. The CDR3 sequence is CASSLSPLPGTNEQFF. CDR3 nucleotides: TGCGCCAGCAGCCTTTCTCCACTCCCAGGAACGAATGAGCAGTTCTTC.

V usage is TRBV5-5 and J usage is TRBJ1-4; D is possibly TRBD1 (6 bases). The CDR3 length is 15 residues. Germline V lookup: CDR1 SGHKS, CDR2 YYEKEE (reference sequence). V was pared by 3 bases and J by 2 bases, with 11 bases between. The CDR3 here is CASSWTVRTNEKLFF. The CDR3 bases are TGTGCCAGCAGCTGGACAGTTCGGACTAATGAAAAACTGTTTTTT.

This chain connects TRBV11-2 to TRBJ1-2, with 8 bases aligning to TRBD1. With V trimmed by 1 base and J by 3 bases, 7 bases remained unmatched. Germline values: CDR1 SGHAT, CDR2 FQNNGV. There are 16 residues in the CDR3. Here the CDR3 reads CASSLGHRGLDYGYTF. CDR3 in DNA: TGTGCCAGCAGCTTAGGGCACAGGGGGTTAGACTATGGCTACACCTTC.

CDR3 residues: CASSLGVGSDANEKLFF. CDR3 nucleotide sequence: TGCGCCAGCAGCTTGGGAGTGGGATCCGACGCTAATGAAAAACTGTTTTTT. The chain has TRBV5-1 and TRBJ1-4; no clear D. The V gene lost 0 bases and the J gene lost 3 bases, with 15 bases spanning the gap. This CDR3 has 17 residues. Germline V gene data show CDR1 as SGHRS and CDR2 as YFSETQ. Supplemented by reference TRBV5-1 and TRBJ1-4, the full variable domain reads KAGVTQTPRYLIKTRGQQVTLSCSPISGHRSVSWYQQTPGQGLQFLFEYFSETQRNKGNFPGRFSGRQFSNSRSEMNVSTLELGDSALYLCASSLGVGSDANEKLFFGSGTQLSVL.

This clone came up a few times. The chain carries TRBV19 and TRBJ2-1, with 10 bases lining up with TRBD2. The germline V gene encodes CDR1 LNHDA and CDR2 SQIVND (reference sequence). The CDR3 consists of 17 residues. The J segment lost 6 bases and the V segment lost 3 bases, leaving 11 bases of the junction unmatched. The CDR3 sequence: CASSILAGVDFLNEQFF. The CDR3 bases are TGTGCCAGTAGTATTCTAGCGGGAGTTGATTTTCTCAATGAGCAGTTCTTC.

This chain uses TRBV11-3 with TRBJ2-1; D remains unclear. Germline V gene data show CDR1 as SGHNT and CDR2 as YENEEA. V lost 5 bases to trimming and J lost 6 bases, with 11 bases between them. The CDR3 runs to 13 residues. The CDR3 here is CASSPRVGNEQFF. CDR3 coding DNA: TGTGCCAGCAGCCCCCGCGTTGGCAATGAGCAGTTCTTC.

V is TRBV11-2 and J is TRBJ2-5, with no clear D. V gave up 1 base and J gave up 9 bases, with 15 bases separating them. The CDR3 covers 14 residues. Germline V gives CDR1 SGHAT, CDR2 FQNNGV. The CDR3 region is CASSLGYSKRPQYF. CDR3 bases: TGTGCCAGCAGCTTAGGGTATTCTAAGAGACCCCAGTACTTC.